Given below is one T cell receptor beta chain in context. Its antigen remains unidentified. Methods used by the authors: Differences in CDR3 between clinicopathological groups were drawn on to build a classifier intended to discriminate distant-metastatic papillary thyroid cancer patients. TCRdb reassembled clones from the PCR reads with MiXCR. TCRdb assigned the V and J calls; the authors' analysis was not used. The sample yields some 20,000 clones, 35% to 45% seen once. V was trimmed by 6 bases and J by 8 bases, leaving 20 bases between them. Germline-derived CDR1 and CDR2 are MNHNS and SASEGT. This CDR3 region has 15 residues. Thyroid surgery took place with no prior treatment in any patient. The data originate from a study of metastatic and nonmetastatic thyroid tumors. On the study more broadly: For malignant and benign thyroid patients, tumor or nodule tissue and blood were the sources whose repertoires were compared.

Study results and caveats: Benign nodules reportedly had significantly lower TCR beta diversity than malignant thyroid tumors in blood and tumor.

Sequencing input: tumor tissue. The TCR comes from a female donor with papillary thyroid cancer or a benign thyroid nodule (not recorded which). Some clones in this sample may be carry-over from other donors' samples. The chain couples TRBV6-1 to TRBJ1-5; D possibly corresponds to TRBD1 (5 bases). The CDR3 region has the DNA TGTGCCAGCAGCATGGACGTCCGCGGGGGAAAGCCCCAGCATTTT. Encoded protein: CASSMDVRGGKPQHF.